The rows below give T cell receptor beta chains drawn from one sample of a study of shared clonotypes between healthy human individuals. Repertoires were generated with immunoSEQ multiplex PCR, while TCRdb's copy carries only in-frame clones and drops some. The sample records roughly 2.2 million clones, about nine tenths being singletons. The sequencing input was naive CD4+ T cells from PBMCs. These receptors all come from a man between 18 and 35 years old in good health. Some clones in this sample may be carry-over from other donors' samples. Both conserved end residues are part of each CDR3. Fields, in order: CDR3 DNA, CDR3 protein, clone size, V gene, D gene, J gene. D genes are given only for firm matches. Rows may omit the clone size; those that give it use once, few, many or a size class.

CDR3 DNA: TGTGCCAGCAGCGTAGTAGCGGCAACGTACAATGAGCAGTTCTTC
CDR3 protein: CASSVVAATYNEQFF
clone size: .
V gene: TRBV9
D gene: .
J gene: TRBJ2-1

CDR3 DNA: TGTGCCAGCAGCTTAGGTATAGCGGGAGCGTTTGATACGCAGTATTTT
CDR3 protein: CASSLGIAGAFDTQYF
clone size: .
V gene: TRBV7-8
D gene: TRBD2
J gene: TRBJ2-3

CDR3 DNA: TGTGCCAGCAGCTTAGTATCTATCCCGGCCACCCACGAGCAGTACTTC
CDR3 protein: CASSLVSIPATHEQYF
clone size: .
V gene: TRBV11-2
D gene: .
J gene: TRBJ2-7

CDR3 DNA: TGTGCCAGCAGCCAGGGAAAGGGGGGCAATGAGCAGTTCTTC
CDR3 protein: CASSQGKGGNEQFF
clone size: .
V gene: TRBV5-4
D gene: .
J gene: TRBJ2-1

CDR3 DNA: TGTGCCAGCAGCTTCCAACCCAGGGGAGAGGCTTTCTTT
CDR3 protein: CASSFQPRGEAFF
clone size: once
V gene: TRBV7-3
D gene: .
J gene: TRBJ1-1

CDR3 DNA: TGTGCCAGCAGCCAAGAACTAGCGGGAGGCTCCGAGCAGTTCTTC
CDR3 protein: CASSQELAGGSEQFF
clone size: .
V gene: TRBV4-2
D gene: TRBD2
J gene: TRBJ2-1

CDR3 DNA: TGCGCCAGCAGCCTTGGCGGGGCTAGCGGCTCCTACGAGCAGTACTTC
CDR3 protein: CASSLGGASGSYEQYF
clone size: .
V gene: TRBV4-3
D gene: TRBD2
J gene: TRBJ2-7

CDR3 DNA: TGTGCCAGCAGCTTGATACAGGACGGGCATGGCTACACCTTC
CDR3 protein: CASSLIQDGHGYTF
clone size: few
V gene: TRBV5-6
D gene: .
J gene: TRBJ1-2

CDR3 DNA: TGTGCCAGCTCACGAGGGGACAGGGTTGAAAAACTGTTTTTT
CDR3 protein: CASSRGDRVEKLFF
clone size: .
V gene: TRBV18
D gene: TRBD1
J gene: TRBJ1-4

CDR3 DNA: TGCAGCGGCGTCCCTGATTACAATGAGCAGTTCTTC
CDR3 protein: CSGVPDYNEQFF
clone size: .
V gene: TRBV29-1
D gene: .
J gene: TRBJ2-1

CDR3 DNA: TGTGCCAGCACCCCGTCCGGCAGTAAGACCCAGTACTTC
CDR3 protein: CASTPSGSKTQYF
clone size: .
V gene: TRBV6-5
D gene: .
J gene: TRBJ2-5

CDR3 DNA: TGTGCCAGCAGCTTTGGAGTTTGGGGGGCCATGCCCACTGAAGCTTTCTTT
CDR3 protein: CASSFGVWGAMPTEAFF
clone size: .
V gene: TRBV7-2
D gene: .
J gene: TRBJ1-1

CDR3 DNA: TGTGCCAGCAGCCAATCTCTGAGAGAAGCCTACAATGAGCAGTTCTTC
CDR3 protein: CASSQSLREAYNEQFF
clone size: .
V gene: TRBV14
D gene: .
J gene: TRBJ2-1

CDR3 DNA: TGTGCCAGCAGCTCGTTGGGGACAGCTAACTATGGCTACACCTTC
CDR3 protein: CASSSLGTANYGYTF
clone size: .
V gene: TRBV6-5
D gene: TRBD1
J gene: TRBJ1-2

CDR3 DNA: TGTGCCAGCAGTGAAGCGGGGGAAGCTTTCTTT
CDR3 protein: CASSEAGEAFF
clone size: few
V gene: TRBV6-1
D gene: .
J gene: TRBJ1-1

CDR3 DNA: TGCGCCAGCAGCTTTCTGACAGGCCCTGATGGCGAGCAGTACTTC
CDR3 protein: CASSFLTGPDGEQYF
clone size: .
V gene: TRBV5-1
D gene: .
J gene: TRBJ2-7

CDR3 DNA: TGTGCCAGCAGTGAAGTGCGGACAGGGGAGCTGTTTTTT
CDR3 protein: CASSEVRTGELFF
clone size: .
V gene: TRBV2
D gene: .
J gene: TRBJ2-2

CDR3 DNA: TGTGCCAGCAGCCCCTTGGGGGGGCGCCTGGGCAATGAGCAGTTCTTC
CDR3 protein: CASSPLGGRLGNEQFF
clone size: .
V gene: TRBV7-3
D gene: .
J gene: TRBJ2-1

CDR3 DNA: TGCGCCAGCAGCCCCCGGACAGAACTAAATGAAAAACTGTTTTTT
CDR3 protein: CASSPRTELNEKLFF
clone size: .
V gene: TRBV5-1
D gene: .
J gene: TRBJ1-4

CDR3 DNA: TGCAGCGTTCAGTACAGGGCGGACATTCAGTACTTC
CDR3 protein: CSVQYRADIQYF
clone size: .
V gene: TRBV29-1
D gene: .
J gene: TRBJ2-4

CDR3 DNA: TGTGCCAGCAGTTTATCCCCGACTAGCGGGAGCCCAAATGAGCAGTTCTTC
CDR3 protein: CASSLSPTSGSPNEQFF
clone size: .
V gene: TRBV27
D gene: TRBD2
J gene: TRBJ2-1

CDR3 DNA: TGTGCCAGCAGCTCCTCAGGGGTTAGGTACACTGAAGCTTTCTTT
CDR3 protein: CASSSSGVRYTEAFF
clone size: .
V gene: TRBV7-8
D gene: .
J gene: TRBJ1-1

CDR3 DNA: TGCGCCAGCAGCTCCATAAGAGCGGGAGTCGCAGATACGCAGTATTTT
CDR3 protein: CASSSIRAGVADTQYF
clone size: .
V gene: TRBV5-1
D gene: TRBD2
J gene: TRBJ2-3

CDR3 DNA: TGTGCCAGCAGCCCCGAAGCCGGACTAGCGGGAGCCAATGAGCAGTTCTTC
CDR3 protein: CASSPEAGLAGANEQFF
clone size: .
V gene: TRBV11-3
D gene: TRBD2
J gene: TRBJ2-1

CDR3 DNA: TGTGCCAGCAGCGCTGGGACAGTCGGGGAGCTGTTTTTT
CDR3 protein: CASSAGTVGELFF
clone size: .
V gene: TRBV7-2
D gene: TRBD1
J gene: TRBJ2-2

CDR3 DNA: TGTGCCAGCAGCCGAGAGGGCAGGGGTCCCTACGAGCAGTACTTC
CDR3 protein: CASSREGRGPYEQYF
clone size: once
V gene: TRBV28
D gene: .
J gene: TRBJ2-7

CDR3 DNA: TGTGCCAGCAGTGCCGCTAGCTGGTACAATGAGCAGTTCTTC
CDR3 protein: CASSAASWYNEQFF
clone size: .
V gene: TRBV2
D gene: .
J gene: TRBJ2-1

CDR3 DNA: TGTGCCAGCAGCTCGCAGGGGCTCCAAGAGACCCAGTACTTC
CDR3 protein: CASSSQGLQETQYF
clone size: .
V gene: TRBV5-4
D gene: .
J gene: TRBJ2-5

CDR3 DNA: TGTGCCAGCAGTCCCCCCCGGGATGGCTACACCTTC
CDR3 protein: CASSPPRDGYTF
clone size: once
V gene: TRBV28
D gene: .
J gene: TRBJ1-2

CDR3 DNA: TGTGCCAGCAGTTACCGAGACCGCCGATATGGCTACACCTTC
CDR3 protein: CASSYRDRRYGYTF
clone size: .
V gene: TRBV6-5
D gene: .
J gene: TRBJ1-2

CDR3 DNA: TGTGCCAGCAGCCACCCTGGGGGGAATGAGCAGTTCTTC
CDR3 protein: CASSHPGGNEQFF
clone size: .
V gene: TRBV7-9
D gene: .
J gene: TRBJ2-1

CDR3 DNA: TGTGCCAGCAGCTTGGACCTTGGCGGGAGGGCTCGGGAGACCCAGTACTTC
CDR3 protein: CASSLDLGGRARETQYF
clone size: .
V gene: TRBV5-6
D gene: TRBD2
J gene: TRBJ2-5

CDR3 DNA: TGTGCCAGCAGTTACTTCCCCGGGACAGATACCTACGAGCAGTACTTC
CDR3 protein: CASSYFPGTDTYEQYF
clone size: .
V gene: TRBV6-5
D gene: TRBD1
J gene: TRBJ2-7

CDR3 DNA: TGCAGCGTCGAAGGACGTACGAACACCGGGGAGCTGTTTTTT
CDR3 protein: CSVEGRTNTGELFF
clone size: .
V gene: TRBV29-1
D gene: .
J gene: TRBJ2-2

CDR3 DNA: TGTGCCAGCAGTCAAGACAGGGGATCTGAAGCTTTCTTT
CDR3 protein: CASSQDRGSEAFF
clone size: few
V gene: TRBV27
D gene: TRBD1
J gene: TRBJ1-1

CDR3 DNA: TGTGCCAGCAGTGATCAGTGGGGAACCTACGAGCAGTACTTC
CDR3 protein: CASSDQWGTYEQYF
clone size: .
V gene: TRBV6-1
D gene: .
J gene: TRBJ2-7

CDR3 DNA: TGCGCCAGCAGCCAAGTCAGGGAAGGCGGCTACACCTTC
CDR3 protein: CASSQVREGGYTF
clone size: .
V gene: TRBV4-3
D gene: .
J gene: TRBJ1-2

CDR3 DNA: TGTGCCAGCAGTGAAGCCCGCCAGCGGAGTTACACCGGGGAGCTGTTTTTT
CDR3 protein: CASSEARQRSYTGELFF
clone size: .
V gene: TRBV2
D gene: .
J gene: TRBJ2-2

CDR3 DNA: TGCGCCAGCAGCTTGTTCGGGACAGGGGGAGAGACCCAGTACTTC
CDR3 protein: CASSLFGTGGETQYF
clone size: .
V gene: TRBV5-1
D gene: TRBD1
J gene: TRBJ2-5

CDR3 DNA: TGTGCCAGCAGCTTAATGGGACAGGTTACGACCTACGAGCAGTACTTC
CDR3 protein: CASSLMGQVTTYEQYF
clone size: .
V gene: TRBV7-2
D gene: TRBD1
J gene: TRBJ2-7

CDR3 DNA: TGCGCCAGCGGATCGGGACAGGCCCACGAGCAGTACTTC
CDR3 protein: CASGSGQAHEQYF
clone size: .
V gene: TRBV5-1
D gene: TRBD1
J gene: TRBJ2-7

CDR3 DNA: TGTGCCAGCTCCTACGTTGGGGGCAATGAGCAGTTCTTC
CDR3 protein: CASSYVGGNEQFF
clone size: .
V gene: TRBV18
D gene: .
J gene: TRBJ2-1

CDR3 DNA: TGTGCCATCAGGGGGGACCAAGAGACCCAGTACTTC
CDR3 protein: CAIRGDQETQYF
clone size: .
V gene: TRBV10-3
D gene: .
J gene: TRBJ2-5

CDR3 DNA: TGTGCCTGGCGGCTAGCGGGATGGTACCAAGAGACCCAGTACTTC
CDR3 protein: CAWRLAGWYQETQYF
clone size: .
V gene: TRBV30
D gene: TRBD2
J gene: TRBJ2-5

CDR3 DNA: TGTGCCAGCAGCTTATTTTCAGGGGGCAATCAGCCCCAGCATTTT
CDR3 protein: CASSLFSGGNQPQHF
clone size: .
V gene: TRBV7-3
D gene: .
J gene: TRBJ1-5

CDR3 DNA: TGTGCCATCTGGTCGGGGCTTGACGACGAGCAGTACTTC
CDR3 protein: CAIWSGLDDEQYF
clone size: .
V gene: TRBV10-3
D gene: .
J gene: TRBJ2-7

CDR3 DNA: TGTGCCAGCCGATCCGGGGTGGGTCAGCCCCAGCATTTT
CDR3 protein: CASRSGVGQPQHF
clone size: .
V gene: TRBV28
D gene: .
J gene: TRBJ1-5

CDR3 DNA: TGTGCCAGCAGCTTAAGACTAGCGGGAGTAGGGCTTGGGGAGACCCAGTACTTC
CDR3 protein: CASSLRLAGVGLGETQYF
clone size: .
V gene: TRBV13
D gene: TRBD2
J gene: TRBJ2-5

CDR3 DNA: TGTGCCAGCAGCTTAGACCCTCCGGGACCTAGCACAGATACGCAGTATTTT
CDR3 protein: CASSLDPPGPSTDTQYF
clone size: .
V gene: TRBV7-3
D gene: .
J gene: TRBJ2-3

CDR3 DNA: TGTGCCAGCAGCGTAGGACGGCGCTTCTCTGGAAACACCATATATTTT
CDR3 protein: CASSVGRRFSGNTIYF
clone size: .
V gene: TRBV9
D gene: .
J gene: TRBJ1-3

CDR3 DNA: TGTGCCAGCAGTAAAGGGAGGCCAGTGCGGGAAGAGACCCAGTACTTC
CDR3 protein: CASSKGRPVREETQYF
clone size: .
V gene: TRBV25-1
D gene: .
J gene: TRBJ2-5

CDR3 DNA: TGTGCCAGCAGTGACCTGATTGTAGAGACCCAGTACTTC
CDR3 protein: CASSDLIVETQYF
clone size: .
V gene: TRBV27
D gene: .
J gene: TRBJ2-5

CDR3 DNA: TGTGCCAGTAGTACGAGACAGGGGGTGCACACTGAAGCTTTCTTT
CDR3 protein: CASSTRQGVHTEAFF
clone size: .
V gene: TRBV19
D gene: TRBD1
J gene: TRBJ1-1

CDR3 DNA: TGTGCCAGCAGTTTACCGGGACAGCCTTTATTCAATGAGCAGTTCTTC
CDR3 protein: CASSLPGQPLFNEQFF
clone size: .
V gene: TRBV28
D gene: TRBD1
J gene: TRBJ2-1